One sample yielded the 25 T cell receptor beta chains listed below, sequenced in a study of type 1 and type 2 diabetes patients (TCRdb year 2016). The instrument given in TCRdb is Illumina MiSeq. Genomic DNA from sorted T cell subsets was used as template for TCRbeta CDR3 amplification. The TCRbeta CDR3 region was amplified by multiplex PCR using 30 forward and 13 reverse primers. TCRdb reprocessed the public reads (quality trimming at Q25 with fastp, clone calling with MiXCR) and kept in-frame beta chains. Every entry covers one CDR3 protein and lists the most common genes and DNA from its rows. In all, the sample holds under 300,000 distinct CDR3 sequences, and around 50% of those were seen once. The ten largest clones take up about 13% of the sample. The material sequenced was peripheral blood mononuclear cells (PBMCs). These receptor sequences come from a man between 18 and 35 years old with type 2 diabetes.

The chain has TRBV2 and TRBJ2-7; unclear D gene. Between the trimmed V and J ends, which lost 4 bases and 0 bases, there was a span of 10 bases. The CDR3 loop spans 14 amino acids. Germline CDR1 is SNHLY and CDR2 is FYNNEI. In DNA form, the CDR3 reads TGTGCCAGCAGTGTTCTAGTTCCCTCCTACGAGCAGTACTTC. Translating gives CASSVLVPSYEQYF.

In its sample, this clonotype was seen a few times. The rearrangement links TRBV4-3 to TRBJ2-7, with D possibly being TRBD1 or TRBD2 (5 bases each). This CDR3 spans 15 amino acids. Germline V gene lookup returns CDR1 LGHNA and CDR2 YSLEER. V was clipped by 0 bases and J by 2 bases, with 11 bases between them. CDR3 nucleotides: TGCGCCAGCAGCCAAGATGGGACCGCCGCCTACGAGCAGTACTTC. Amino acid sequence: CASSQDGTAAYEQYF.

The sample holds a few counts of this clonotype. The chain recombines TRBV28 with TRBJ2-7, with TRBD1 matching 7 bases. Trimming at V came to 5 bases and at J to 2 bases, leaving 9 bases not matched to a gene. The CDR3 consists of 15 residues. CDR1 is MDHEN, CDR2 SYDVKM, per germline. In DNA, the CDR3 is TGTGCCAGCAGTCCCTACCGGACAGGAGCCTACGAGCAGTACTTC. Its protein product is CASSPYRTGAYEQYF.

CDR3 DNA sequence: TGCAGTGCTGGCGGGAGGTTGGCCTACGAGCAGTACTTC. Its protein is CSAGGRLAYEQYF. V is TRBV20-1 and J is TRBJ2-7, with 8 bases lining up with TRBD2. Trimming removed 5 bases from V and 2 bases from J; junction bases left unmatched: 5. The germline gives CDR1 DFQATT, CDR2 SNEGSKA (reference sequence). The CDR3 sequence is 13 residues long.

This clonotype was observed a few times. The CDR3 DNA is TGCGCCAGCAGCTCGGACAGGGAGGGTGAAAAACTGTTTTTT. It is translated as CASSSDREGEKLFF. The chain is built from TRBV5-1 and TRBJ1-4; 8 bases are shared with TRBD1. CDR3 length: 14 residues. Germline lookup yields CDR1 SGHRS and CDR2 YFSETQ. Trimming removed 3 bases from V and 7 bases from J; junction bases left unmatched: 5.

The CDR3 DNA follows: TGTGCCAGCAGCTTTCTACAGGGTAGGGAGCAGTACTTC. The encoded protein is CASSFLQGREQYF. The chain carries TRBV9 and TRBJ2-7, with D possibly being TRBD1 (6 bases). CDR3 length: 13 residues. Trimming took 4 bases from V and 7 from J, leaving 15 bases between them. Germline CDR1 reads SGDLS; CDR2 reads YYNGEE.

The chain employs TRBV29-1 and TRBJ1-2; the D gene is possibly TRBD1 (6 bases). The CDR3 is 15 amino acids. In germline, CDR1 is SQVTM, CDR2 ANQGSEA. Between the trimmed V and J ends, which lost 5 bases and 4 bases, there was a span of 20 bases. CDR3 amino acids: CSVPKIGQYGYGYTF. DNA of the CDR3: TGCAGCGTTCCAAAGATCGGACAGTACGGCTATGGCTACACCTTC.

This clonotype was recorded a few times. The rearrangement links TRBV7-9 to TRBJ2-2; no reliable D call. CDR3 size: 14 residues. The germline CDR1 and CDR2 sequences are SEHNR and FQNEAQ (reference sequence). The V gene lost 5 bases and the J gene lost 5 bases, with 12 bases spanning the gap. CDR3 loop: CASSPRQVTGELFF. CDR3 bases: TGTGCCAGCAGCCCCCGGCAGGTAACCGGGGAGCTGTTTTTT.

This rearrangement joins TRBV5-6 to TRBJ1-2; D is unclear. The CDR3 has 13 amino acids. Germline V gives CDR1 SGHDT, CDR2 YYEEEE. Trimming stripped 7 bases from V and 4 bases from J, with 14 bases between. DNA for the CDR3: TGTGCCAGCGTAGAAGGAGGGAGCTATGGCTACACCTTC. It is translated as CASVEGGSYGYTF.

This chain links TRBV29-1 with TRBJ2-7, with 12 bases aligning to TRBD2. Trimming took 6 bases from V and 4 from J; bases not matched to a gene: 7. The CDR3 is 14 residues long. The germline V gene encodes CDR1 SQVTM and CDR2 ANQGSEA. CDR3 in amino acids: CSVPASGRGYEQYF. In DNA, the CDR3 is TGCAGCGTCCCGGCTAGCGGGAGGGGGTACGAGCAGTACTTC.

The table lists this clonotype with a few counts. The J gene is TRBJ1-6, the V gene TRBV10-3, with 7 bases aligning to TRBD1. Per the germline V gene, CDR1 is ENHRY and CDR2 is SYGVKD. V gave up 8 bases and J gave up 8 bases; unmatched junction bases: 3. This CDR3 region has 12 residues. The CDR3 DNA is TGTGCCATCGGGACAGCGGATTCACCCCTCCACTTT. This translates into CAIGTADSPLHF.

The chain links TRBV5-6 to TRBJ1-1; D remains ambiguous. From germline, CDR1 is SGHDT and CDR2 YYEEEE. The CDR3 spans 12 residues. With 4 bases removed from V and 9 bases from J, the gap between germline ends came to 13 bases. The CDR3 nucleotides are TGTGCCAGCAGCACGGGATTCGCCCAAGCTTTCTTT. Its protein product is CASSTGFAQAFF.

The rearrangement joins TRBV20-1 to TRBJ1-1; a possible D gene is TRBD1 (6 bases). This CDR3 is built from 14 residues. The germline V and J ends were trimmed by 1 base and 1 base, with 10 bases remaining between them. The germline CDR1 and CDR2 sequences are DFQATT and SNEGSKA (reference sequence). CDR3 bases: TGCAGTGCTAGAGGGGGACACCAGAACACTGAAGCTTTCTTT. It codes for CSARGGHQNTEAFF.

This clonotype was picked up many times. The V and J genes are TRBV7-6 and TRBJ2-3; D is undetermined. The CDR3 extends over 12 amino acids. The germline V gene encodes CDR1 SGHVS and CDR2 FNYEAQ. V was cut by 3 bases and J by 0 bases, with 1 base left in between. For the CDR3, the DNA is TGTGCCAGCAGCTTCAGCACAGATACGCAGTATTTT. Translating it yields CASSFSTDTQYF.

The chain couples TRBV7-3 to TRBJ1-1, with D unclear. Germline CDR1 and CDR2: SGHTA and FQGTGA. There are 14 residues in the CDR3. V lost 5 bases, J lost 0 bases, and 10 bases lay in between. The chain's CDR3 is CASSLLPMNTEAFF. DNA for the CDR3: TGTGCCAGCAGCCTCCTCCCCATGAACACTGAAGCTTTCTTT.

This chain uses TRBV6-5 with TRBJ1-2; 10 nucleotides agree with TRBD1. CDR1 is MNHEY, CDR2 SVGAGI, per germline. This CDR3 has 19 residues. After removal of 6 bases from V and 3 bases from J, the junction contained 19 bases not matched to a gene. In DNA, the CDR3 is TGTGCCAGCAGCGACCCCCTCCGGGACAGGGGAGTAATGGACTATGGCTACACCTTC. Its translation: CASSDPLRDRGVMDYGYTF.

Concerning this clonotype: The junction departs from the called germline gene at one end, perhaps through a read error. DNA of the CDR3: TGTGCCAGCAGTTACCAAGCGGGGATCCAAGAGACCCAGTACTTC. Translated, it gives CASSYQAGIQETQYF. The V gene is TRBV10-3, the J gene TRBJ2-5, with 7 bases matching TRBD2. Germline V gene sequence: CDR1 ENHRY, CDR2 SYGVKD. This CDR3 has 15 residues.

The chain recombines TRBV7-2 with TRBJ2-3, with D tentatively TRBD2 (6 bases). V lost 6 bases and J 6 bases, leaving 31 bases between the germline ends. This CDR3 comprises 19 residues. Germline CDR1 SGHTA, CDR2 FQGNSA. The CDR3 nucleotides are TGTGCCAGCAGTACCGGGACTTTTTTCCCGTCTCTCTCTTTGGATACGCAGTATTTT. It is translated as CASSTGTFFPSLSLDTQYF.

V is TRBV6-6 and J is TRBJ2-5; D remains unclear. CDR1 and CDR2 from the germline V gene are MNHNY and SVGAGI (reference sequence). The germline V and J ends were trimmed by 6 bases and 5 bases, with 19 bases remaining between them. This CDR3 spans 15 amino acids. CDR3 nucleotide sequence: TGTGCCAGCAGCACAGAGGACCAAGTAAGGGAGACCCAGTACTTC. Its protein is CASSTEDQVRETQYF.

The chain links TRBV27 to TRBJ2-2; 7 bases are shared with TRBD2. This CDR3 spans 17 amino acids. The V and J ends lost 4 bases and 3 bases, in that order; junction bases with no gene match: 11. Germline V gives CDR1 MNHEY, CDR2 SMNVEV (reference sequence). CDR3: CASSSIAERGYTGELFF. CDR3 nucleotide sequence: TGTGCCAGCAGTTCAATAGCGGAGCGGGGTTACACCGGGGAGCTGTTTTTT.

J is TRBJ2-2 and V is TRBV2; TRBD1 aligns across 8 bases. Germline V gene data show CDR1 as SNHLY and CDR2 as FYNNEI. This CDR3 is 16 amino acids long. Unmatched junction bases numbered 9, after V lost 6 bases and J lost 3 bases. The CDR3 DNA reads as TGTGCCAGCAGCCCAAGGACAGGGTGGGACACCGGGGAGCTGTTTTTT. Protein product: CASSPRTGWDTGELFF.

This chain uses TRBV25-1 with TRBJ1-2, with 9 bases aligning to TRBD1. The germline V gene encodes CDR1 MGHDK and CDR2 SYGVNS. V lost 6 bases to trimming and J lost 4 bases; unmatched junction nucleotides: 6. The CDR3 is made up of 14 amino acids. The CDR3 is CASSDRGVFYGYTF. DNA for the CDR3: TGTGCCAGCAGCGACAGGGGGGTGTTCTATGGCTACACCTTC.

This clonotype occurred once. With a much larger clone just one base away, this may be a read error. The V and J genes are TRBV19 and TRBJ1-6; D ambiguous. The CDR3 extends over 12 amino acids. V shed 5 bases and J shed 9 bases, with 8 bases lying between them. CDR1 is LNHDA, CDR2 SQIVND, per germline (reference sequence). The CDR3 loop reads CASSATFSPLHF. CDR3 DNA: TGTGCCAGTAGTGCCACATTTTCACCCCTCCACTTT.

CDR3 nucleotides: TGCAGCGTTGAAGGTTCGGCGGAGTTAGAGACCCAGTACTTC. Translating it yields CSVEGSAELETQYF. V is TRBV29-1 and J is TRBJ2-5; D gene unclear. This CDR3 contains 14 residues. The germline CDR1 and CDR2 sequences are SQVTM and ANQGSEA. V was shortened by 1 base and J by 4 bases, with 13 bases between the two germline ends.

This clonotype was seen a single time. This chain links TRBV20-1 with TRBJ2-3; possibly TRBD1 or TRBD2 for D (5 bases each). The CDR3 is 18 amino acids. CDR1 and CDR2 from the germline V gene are DFQATT and SNEGSKA (reference sequence). V was clipped by 1 base and J by 2 bases, with 22 bases between them. The CDR3 sequence: CSARAWGWQGRTTDTQYF. The CDR3 coding sequence is TGCAGTGCTAGAGCGTGGGGGTGGCAGGGTAGGACCACAGATACGCAGTATTTT.